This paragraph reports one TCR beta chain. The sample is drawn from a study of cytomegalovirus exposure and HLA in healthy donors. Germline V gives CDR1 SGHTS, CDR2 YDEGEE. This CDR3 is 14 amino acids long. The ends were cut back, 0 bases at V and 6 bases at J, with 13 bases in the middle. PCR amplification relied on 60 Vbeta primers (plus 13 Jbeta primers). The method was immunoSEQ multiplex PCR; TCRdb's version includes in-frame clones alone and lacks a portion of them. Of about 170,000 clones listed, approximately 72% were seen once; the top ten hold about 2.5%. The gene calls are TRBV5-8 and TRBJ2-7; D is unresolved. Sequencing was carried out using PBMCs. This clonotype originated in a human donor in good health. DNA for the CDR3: TGTGCCAGCAGCTTGGTGTCAGGCCTCCGCGAGCAGTACTTC. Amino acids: CASSLVSGLREQYF.